Each of the 22 T cell receptor beta chains below was sequenced from the same sample in a study of shared clonotypes between healthy human individuals (dated by TCRdb to 2020 to 2021). Libraries were made using the immunoSEQ multiplex PCR assay. Held by TCRdb, this immuneACCESS table contains in-frame sequences only and omits some clones. Under half of the omission traces to an unresolved V gene where checked; the cause of the rest is unknown. In all, the sample holds roughly 1,100,000 clones, and about 80% of those were seen once. The top ten clones comprise about 1.5% of the sample. Sequenced sample: memory CD4+ T cells sorted from blood. The cell subset or site label, as the study defines it: CD45RA-negative fraction. The receptors here all came from a man younger than 35 in good health.

This rearrangement joins TRBV2 to TRBJ2-2; unclear D gene. Trimming left V 2 bases short and J 4 bases short, with 5 bases between. The germline V gene has CDR1 SNHLY and CDR2 FYNNEI. The CDR3 is made up of 13 amino acids. CDR3 amino acids: CASSESGTGELFF. The CDR3 region has the DNA TGTGCCAGCAGTGAATCGGGCACCGGGGAGCTGTTTTTT.

The rearrangement joins TRBV14 to TRBJ2-1, with TRBD2 matching 8 bases. The CDR3 sequence is 15 residues long. Looked up from germline, CDR1 is SGHDN and CDR2 is FVKESK. V was pared by 3 bases and J by 9 bases, with 10 bases of the junction left unmatched. The CDR3 spells CASSQAGGASGEQFF. The CDR3 DNA sequence: TGTGCCAGCAGCCAGGCGGGGGGCGCCTCCGGTGAGCAGTTCTTC.

The chain carries TRBV27 and TRBJ1-2, with D possibly being TRBD1 (6 bases). The germline V and J ends were trimmed by 6 bases and 7 bases, with 15 bases remaining between them. Germline V gives CDR1 MNHEY, CDR2 SMNVEV (reference sequence). The CDR3 has 13 residues. CDR3 region: CASSEQGRGGYTF. The CDR3 nucleotides are TGTGCCAGCAGCGAACAGGGAAGGGGTGGCTACACCTTC.

This chain links TRBV19 with TRBJ2-1, with 9 bases that match TRBD2. Germline V CDR1 and CDR2: LNHDA, SQIVND (reference sequence). J gave up 1 base and V 5 bases, and 3 bases lay outside the gene matches. The CDR3 is 15 residues long. For the CDR3, the DNA is TGTGCCAGTAGTCGGACTAGCGTATCCTACAATGAGCAGTTCTTC. Its translation is CASSRTSVSYNEQFF.

The V gene is TRBV28, the J gene TRBJ2-5; 8 nucleotides line up with TRBD2. V lost 8 bases to trimming and J lost 3 bases; unmatched junction nucleotides: 8. Germline loops: CDR1 MDHEN, CDR2 SYDVKM. There are 14 residues in the CDR3. CDR3: CASGNLAGKETQYF. Written as DNA, the CDR3 is TGTGCCAGCGGGAACCTAGCGGGTAAAGAGACCCAGTACTTC.

The rearrangement joins TRBV5-6 to TRBJ2-5, with D possibly TRBD2 on 5 matching bases. CDR3 length: 17 amino acids. Germline V gene lookup returns CDR1 SGHDT and CDR2 YYEEEE. Trimming cost V 4 bases and J 5 bases, with 24 bases left between them. DNA of the CDR3: TGTGCCAGCAGCATAATAGGACCCCGGGGAAGGTCGGAGACCCAGTACTTC. This gives the protein CASSIIGPRGRSETQYF.

The rearrangement uses TRBV10-3 and TRBJ1-1; 11 bases map to TRBD1. Trimming cost V 10 bases and J 5 bases; bases outside gene matches: 9. The CDR3 loop spans 14 amino acids. In germline, CDR1 is ENHRY, CDR2 SYGVKD. The CDR3 DNA reads TGTGCCACCAGGACAGGGGGCGAGGGGACTGAAGCTTTCTTT. It is translated as CATRTGGEGTEAFF.

The genes are TRBV19 and TRBJ2-2, with D maybe TRBD1 (5 bases). The germline V gene has CDR1 LNHDA and CDR2 SQIVND (reference sequence). The CDR3 runs to 15 residues. V was clipped by 4 bases and J by 3 bases, with 12 bases between them. CDR3 loop: CASSNPGLYTGELFF. The CDR3 DNA is TGTGCCAGTAGTAATCCAGGGTTATACACCGGGGAGCTGTTTTTT.

The chain links TRBV7-8 to TRBJ1-3; 7 positions agree with TRBD1. CDR3 length: 17 amino acids. J was trimmed by 1 base and V by 3 bases; bases with no gene match: 9. Germline V gene sequence: CDR1 SGHVS, CDR2 FQNEAQ. The CDR3 DNA reads TGTGCCAGCAGCTTGGGGATACAGGGGTTTTCTGGAAACACCATATATTTT. This translates into CASSLGIQGFSGNTIYF.

The chain has TRBV13 and TRBJ2-7, with 9 bases fitting TRBD1. Germline loops: CDR1 PRHDT, CDR2 FYEKMQ (reference sequence). The J segment lost 2 bases and the V segment lost 5 bases, leaving 10 bases of the junction unmatched. This CDR3 has 16 residues. The CDR3: CASSLSPGQGTYEQYF. CDR3 sequence (DNA): TGTGCCAGCAGCCTTTCACCGGGACAGGGAACCTACGAGCAGTACTTC.

The chain employs TRBV7-2 and TRBJ2-5, with TRBD2 matching over 8 bases. The end of the DNA is better explained by TRBJ2-7, so the J call may be wrong. The CDR3 has 12 amino acids. The germline gives CDR1 SGHTA, CDR2 FQGNSA. The CDR3 region is CASAMTSAEQYF. As DNA, the CDR3 is TGTGCCAGCGCCATGACTAGCGCCGAGCAGTACTTC.

The chain combines TRBV5-8 with TRBJ1-6; D call uncertain. The germline CDR1 and CDR2 sequences are SGHTS and YDEGEE. V lost 0 bases and J 8 bases, leaving 9 bases between the germline ends. The CDR3 extends over 14 amino acids. The CDR3 protein is CASSLEAAYSPLHF. The CDR3 DNA reads TGTGCCAGCAGCTTGGAGGCAGCTTATTCACCCCTCCACTTT.

This clone appeared a few times. The genes are TRBV7-2 and TRBJ1-2; D is uncertain. Germline-derived CDR1 and CDR2 are SGHTA and FQGNSA. The CDR3 contains 12 residues. Trimming shortened V by 5 bases and J by 7 bases, and 11 bases separated the two germline ends. The CDR3 region has the DNA TGTGCCAGCAGCCCCAAGAGCTCTGGCTACACCTTC. Its protein is CASSPKSSGYTF.

The chain joins TRBV30 to TRBJ1-5; D unclear. CDR1 GTSNPN and CDR2 SVGIG come from the germline V gene (reference sequence). The CDR3 has 13 amino acids. V was cut by 0 bases and J by 5 bases, with 8 bases left in between. The CDR3 protein is CAWSVGEDQPQHF. The CDR3 nucleotides read TGTGCCTGGAGTGTCGGAGAAGATCAGCCCCAGCATTTT.

The chain combines TRBV28 with TRBJ2-7, with D possibly TRBD1 on 5 matching bases. The germline gives CDR1 MDHEN, CDR2 SYDVKM. The CDR3 spans 13 residues. The V end lost 3 bases, the J end lost 2 bases, and 8 bases lay between the germline ends. CDR3 sequence reads: CASSLTAAYEQYF. The DNA of the CDR3 is TGTGCCAGCAGTTTGACAGCCGCCTACGAGCAGTACTTC.

J is TRBJ2-3 and V is TRBV7-2; D possibly corresponds to TRBD2 (5 bases). Germline V gene sequence: CDR1 SGHTA, CDR2 FQGNSA. Trimming took 5 bases from V and 2 from J, leaving 17 bases between them. CDR3 size: 16 residues. This CDR3 reads CASSRLALGPTDTQYF. CDR3 nucleotides: TGTGCCAGCAGCCGTTTGGCACTAGGGCCCACAGATACGCAGTATTTT.

J is TRBJ1-3 and V is TRBV5-1, with D unclear. The V gene lost 4 bases and the J gene lost 0 bases, with 14 bases spanning the gap. Germline V CDR1 and CDR2: SGHRS, YFSETQ. This CDR3 region has 16 residues. The CDR3 region is CASSPDPIGSGNTIYF. CDR3 nucleotide sequence: TGCGCCAGCAGCCCAGACCCGATCGGCTCTGGAAACACCATATATTTT.

This clone occurred once. The CDR3 is CASSYSGAGGGDTQYF. Written as DNA, the CDR3 is TGTGCCAGCAGTTACTCAGGCGCGGGGGGAGGAGATACGCAGTATTTT. V gene TRBV6-6 combines with J gene TRBJ2-3, with 8 bases aligning to TRBD2. The CDR3 sequence is 16 residues long. The V and J ends lost 0 bases and 5 bases, in that order; junction bases with no gene match: 7. Germline CDR1 is MNHNY and CDR2 is SVGAGI (reference sequence).

The chain uses TRBV18 and TRBJ1-1, with 8 nucleotides matching TRBD1. V lost 3 bases to trimming and J lost 6 bases; unmatched junction nucleotides: 6. CDR1 is KGHSH and CDR2 is LQKENI in the germline V gene. This CDR3 contains 14 residues. CDR3 DNA sequence: TGTGCCAGCTCACCCACAGGGGGTATCGCTGAAGCTTTCTTT. Translation: CASSPTGGIAEAFF.

The table lists this clone with a count of one. V usage is TRBV19 and J usage is TRBJ1-5; unclear D gene. V dropped 0 bases and J dropped 1 base, with 7 bases sitting between them. CDR1 and CDR2 (germline): LNHDA, SQIVND (reference sequence). The CDR3 extends over 15 amino acids. CDR3 nucleotides: TGTGCCAGTAGTATAGATCCCGGGAGCAATCAGCCCCAGCATTTT. Protein product: CASSIDPGSNQPQHF.

The gene calls are TRBV11-2 and TRBJ2-1; D is unresolved. Trimming pared 5 bases from V and 0 bases from J, leaving 20 bases between. CDR3 length: 18 amino acids. The V gene's germline CDR1 is SGHAT and CDR2 FQNNGV. CDR3 sequence (DNA): TGTGCCAGCAGCCCTCGCTCAGGCCCAGCCGCCTCCTACAATGAGCAGTTCTTC. The encoded protein is CASSPRSGPAASYNEQFF.

The gene calls are TRBV29-1 and TRBJ2-5, with 7 positions matching TRBD2. The CDR3 extends over 14 amino acids. Germline values: CDR1 SQVTM, CDR2 ANQGSEA. V lost 1 base, J lost 4 bases, and 6 bases stayed unmatched. CDR3 amino acids: CSVEAGGLGETQYF. The DNA of the CDR3 is TGCAGCGTTGAAGCGGGGGGTTTGGGAGAGACCCAGTACTTC. Full variable domain (remainder filled in from reference TRBV29-1 and TRBJ2-5): SAVISQKPSRDICQRGTSLTIQCQVDSQVTMMFWYRQQPGQSLTLIATANQGSEATYESGFVIDKFPISRPNLTFSTLTVSNMSPEDSSIYLCSVEAGGLGETQYFGPGTRLLVL.